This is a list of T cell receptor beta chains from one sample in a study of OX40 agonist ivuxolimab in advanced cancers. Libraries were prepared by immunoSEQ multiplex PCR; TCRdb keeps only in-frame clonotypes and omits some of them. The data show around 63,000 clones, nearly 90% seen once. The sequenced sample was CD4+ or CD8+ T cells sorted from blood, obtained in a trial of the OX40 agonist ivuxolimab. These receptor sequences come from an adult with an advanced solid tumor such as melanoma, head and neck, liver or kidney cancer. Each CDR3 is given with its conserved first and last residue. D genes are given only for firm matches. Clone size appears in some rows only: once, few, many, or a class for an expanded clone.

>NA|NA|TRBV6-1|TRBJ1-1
CASSVLTNEAFF
TGTGCCAGCAGTGTCCTAACGAATGAAGCTTTCTTT
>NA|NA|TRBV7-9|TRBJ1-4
CASSLEVEKLFF
TGTGCCAGCAGCTTAGAGGTTGAAAAACTGTTTTTT
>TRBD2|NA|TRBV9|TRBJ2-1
CASSASSGPHEQFF
TGTGCCAGCAGCGCTTCTAGCGGCCCACATGAGCAGTTCTTC
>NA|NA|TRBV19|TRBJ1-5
CASITVVGSNQPQHF
TGTGCCAGTATTACCGTCGTGGGGAGCAATCAGCCCCAGCATTTT
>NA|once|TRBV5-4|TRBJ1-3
CASSAWGGFSGNTIYF
TGTGCCAGCAGCGCCTGGGGAGGGTTTTCTGGAAACACCATATATTTT
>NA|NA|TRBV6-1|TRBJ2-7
CASSSLSYEQYF
TGTGCCAGCAGTTCCCTCTCCTACGAGCAGTACTTC
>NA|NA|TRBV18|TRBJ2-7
CASSPSLDEQYF
TGTGCCAGCTCACCTTCACTTGACGAGCAGTACTTC
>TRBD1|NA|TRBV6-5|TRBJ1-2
CASSYANRGMGYGYTF
TGTGCCAGCAGTTACGCCAACAGGGGTATGGGCTATGGCTACACCTTC
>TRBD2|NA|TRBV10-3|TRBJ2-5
CAISESSPSLAGGETQYF
TGTGCCATCAGTGAGTCGTCCCCCTCGCTAGCGGGAGGAGAGACCCAGTACTTC
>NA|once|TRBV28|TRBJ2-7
CASSSPFYEQYF
TGTGCCAGCAGTTCTCCCTTCTACGAGCAGTACTTC
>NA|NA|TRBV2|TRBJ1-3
CASSEFFSGFDGNTIYF
TGTGCCAGCAGTGAATTTTTTTCGGGATTTGATGGAAACACCATATATTTT
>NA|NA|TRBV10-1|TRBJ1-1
CASRPPGNTEAFF
TGCGCCAGCAGGCCCCCGGGGAACACTGAAGCTTTCTTT
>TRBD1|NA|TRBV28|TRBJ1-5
CASSSEGGKDQPQHF
TGTGCCAGCAGCTCTGAAGGGGGCAAGGATCAGCCCCAGCATTTT
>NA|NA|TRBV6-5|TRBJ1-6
CASSPRGVAISPLHF
TGTGCCAGCAGTCCCCGGGGGGTGGCAATCTCACCCCTCCACTTT
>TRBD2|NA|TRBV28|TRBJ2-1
CASSPGTSGSFYNEQFF
TGTGCCAGCAGTCCCGGGACTAGCGGGAGTTTCTACAATGAGCAGTTCTTC
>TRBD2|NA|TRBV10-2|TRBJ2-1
CASSETSGRYNEQFF
TGCGCCAGCAGTGAAACTAGCGGGAGATACAATGAGCAGTTCTTC
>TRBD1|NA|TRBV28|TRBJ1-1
CASSFYGTGSNTEAFF
TGTGCCAGCAGTTTTTATGGGACAGGGAGTAACACTGAAGCTTTCTTT
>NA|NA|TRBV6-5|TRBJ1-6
CASRDTGGNSPLHF
TGTGCCAGCAGGGACACAGGCGGTAATTCACCCCTCCACTTT
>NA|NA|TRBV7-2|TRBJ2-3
CASSLARPDTQYF
TGTGCCAGCAGCTTAGCTCGACCCGATACGCAGTATTTT
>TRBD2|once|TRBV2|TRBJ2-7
CASISAAGRSYEQYF
TGTGCCAGCATTTCTGCAGCGGGGCGGTCCTACGAGCAGTACTTC
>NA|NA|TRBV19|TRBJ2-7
CASSIAGGGDEQYF
TGTGCCAGTAGTATCGCAGGGGGAGGGGACGAGCAGTACTTC
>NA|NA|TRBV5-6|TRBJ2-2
CASSFGIGELFF
TGTGCCAGCAGCTTCGGGATCGGGGAGCTGTTTTTT
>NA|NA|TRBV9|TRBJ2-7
CASSEGPLISYEQYF
TGTGCCAGCAGCGAAGGACCACTGATCTCCTACGAGCAGTACTTC
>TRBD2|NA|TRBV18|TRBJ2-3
CASSPPPGGGADTQYF
TGTGCCAGCTCACCACCGCCAGGTGGGGGGGCAGATACGCAGTATTTT
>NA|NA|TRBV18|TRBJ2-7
CASSPWDGSYEQYF
TGTGCCAGCTCACCCTGGGACGGATCCTACGAGCAGTACTTC
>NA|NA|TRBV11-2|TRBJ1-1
CASSLDGWNTEAFF
TGTGCCAGCAGCTTAGACGGCTGGAACACTGAAGCTTTCTTT
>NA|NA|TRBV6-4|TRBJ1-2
CASSDSYGYTF
TGTGCCAGCAGTGACAGCTATGGCTACACCTTC
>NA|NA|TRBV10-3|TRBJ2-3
CAISERTSLDTQYF
TGTGCCATCAGTGAGAGGACATCCCTAGATACGCAGTATTTT
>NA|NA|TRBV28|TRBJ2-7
CATVTTGSYEQYF
TGTGCCACAGTTACCACAGGGTCCTACGAGCAGTACTTC
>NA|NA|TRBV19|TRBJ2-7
CASSSWTAGYEQYF
TGTGCCAGTAGTTCATGGACAGCAGGCTACGAGCAGTACTTC
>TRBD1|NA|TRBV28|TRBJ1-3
CASKTGTGNTIYF
TGTGCCAGTAAGACAGGGACTGGAAACACCATATATTTT
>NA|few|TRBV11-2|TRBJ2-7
CASSSIQSYEQYF
TGTGCCAGCAGCTCAATTCAGAGTTACGAGCAGTACTTC
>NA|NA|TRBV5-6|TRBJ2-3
CASSLRLTSTDTQYF
TGTGCCAGCAGCTTGAGGCTAACTAGCACAGATACGCAGTATTTT
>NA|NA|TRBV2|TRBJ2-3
CASSEEGGSTDTQYF
TGTGCCAGCAGTGAAGAGGGCGGGAGCACAGATACGCAGTATTTT
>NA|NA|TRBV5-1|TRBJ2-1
CASSLDTAYNEQFF
TGCGCCAGCAGCTTGGACACCGCCTACAATGAGCAGTTCTTC
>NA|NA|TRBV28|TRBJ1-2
CASSLGSVNYGYTF
TGTGCCAGCAGTTTAGGGTCTGTTAACTATGGCTACACCTTC
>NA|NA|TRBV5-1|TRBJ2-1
CASSLYLDNEQFF
TGCGCCAGCAGCTTGTACTTGGACAATGAGCAGTTCTTC
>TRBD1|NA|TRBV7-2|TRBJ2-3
CASSLGGRGTDTQYF
TGTGCCAGCAGCTTAGGCGGCAGGGGGACGGATACGCAGTATTTT
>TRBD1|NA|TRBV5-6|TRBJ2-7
CASSFPTGKYEQYF
TGTGCCAGCAGCTTCCCGACAGGGAAATACGAGCAGTACTTC
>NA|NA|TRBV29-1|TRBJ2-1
CSVGTGYNEQFF
TGCAGCGTAGGGACCGGCTACAATGAGCAGTTCTTC
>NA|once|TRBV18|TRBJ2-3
CASSLPGHPLTDTQYF
TGTGCCAGCTCACTTCCGGGACACCCTCTCACAGATACGCAGTATTTT
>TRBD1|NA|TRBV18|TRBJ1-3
CASSLQGAGNTIYF
TGTGCCAGCTCACTCCAGGGGGCTGGAAACACCATATATTTT
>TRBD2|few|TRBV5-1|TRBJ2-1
CASSLVVGGGNEQFF
TGCGCCAGCAGCTTGGTGGTGGGCGGGGGCAATGAGCAGTTCTTC
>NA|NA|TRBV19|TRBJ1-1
CASSRPGNTEAFF
TGTGCCAGTAGCCGCCCAGGGAACACTGAAGCTTTCTTT
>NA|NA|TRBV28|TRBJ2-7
CASLLQGPREQYF
TGTGCCAGCTTACTCCAGGGGCCGAGAGAGCAGTACTTC
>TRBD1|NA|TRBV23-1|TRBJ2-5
CASRQGQWYETQYF
TGCGCCAGCAGACAGGGACAGTGGTATGAGACCCAGTACTTC